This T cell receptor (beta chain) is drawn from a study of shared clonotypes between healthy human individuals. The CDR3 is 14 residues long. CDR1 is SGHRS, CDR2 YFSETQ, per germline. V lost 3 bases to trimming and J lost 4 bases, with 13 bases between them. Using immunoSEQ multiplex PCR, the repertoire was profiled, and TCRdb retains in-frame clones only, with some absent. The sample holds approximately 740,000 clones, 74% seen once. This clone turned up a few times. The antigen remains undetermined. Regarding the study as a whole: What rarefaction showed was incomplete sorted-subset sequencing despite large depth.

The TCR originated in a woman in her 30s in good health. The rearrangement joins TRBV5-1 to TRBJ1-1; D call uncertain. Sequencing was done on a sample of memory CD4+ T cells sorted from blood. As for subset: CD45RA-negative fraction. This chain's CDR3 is CASSSTPASTEAFF. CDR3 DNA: TGCGCCAGCAGCTCTACGCCGGCCAGCACTGAAGCTTTCTTT.